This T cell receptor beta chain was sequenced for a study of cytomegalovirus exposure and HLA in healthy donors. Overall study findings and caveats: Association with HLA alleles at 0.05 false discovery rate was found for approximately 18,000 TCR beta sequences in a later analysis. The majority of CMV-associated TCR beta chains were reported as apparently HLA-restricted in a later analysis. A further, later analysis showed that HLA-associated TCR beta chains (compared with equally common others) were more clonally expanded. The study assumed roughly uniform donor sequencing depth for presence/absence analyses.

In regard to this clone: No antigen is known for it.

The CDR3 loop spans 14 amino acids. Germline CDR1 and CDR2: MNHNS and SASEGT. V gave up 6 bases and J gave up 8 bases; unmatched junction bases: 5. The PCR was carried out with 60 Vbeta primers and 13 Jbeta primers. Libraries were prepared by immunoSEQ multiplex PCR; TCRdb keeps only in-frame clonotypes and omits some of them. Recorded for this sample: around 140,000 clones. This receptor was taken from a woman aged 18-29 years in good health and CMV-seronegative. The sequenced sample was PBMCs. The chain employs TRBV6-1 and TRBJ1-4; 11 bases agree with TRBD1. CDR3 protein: CASSLDRGLEKLFF. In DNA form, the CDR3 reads TGTGCCAGCAGCTTGGACAGGGGGCTGGAAAAACTGTTTTTT.